The sample holds a few counts of the clone carrying this T cell receptor beta chain. Its specificity is unknown. The study's library attached unique molecular identifiers to single cDNA molecules. TCRdb passed the RACE reads through MiXCR, listing each CDR3 protein once. The data hold 130,000 or so distinct CDR3 sequences, with approximately 10% observed a single time. The sample is drawn from a study of human T cells and chemical hapten exposure. Described time point: healthy volunteer bleed at 2 weeks. The authors extracted total RNA from unfractionated whole blood. In germline, CDR1 is SGHDN, CDR2 FVKESK. This CDR3 is 19 amino acids long. With V trimmed by 0 bases and J by 1 base, 7 bases remained unmatched. Study conclusions and caveats: Counts of TCRs above 1 in 1000 frequency stayed unchanged with DPC sensitization.

The chain employs TRBV14 and TRBJ2-6, with 9 positions matching TRBD1. Input material: whole blood. The source of this sequence is a male donor in good health. Some clones in this sample may be carry-over from other donors' samples. CDR3 sequence reads: CASSQERDRAGSGANVLTF. Here the CDR3 DNA reads TGTGCCAGCAGCCAAGAGCGGGACAGGGCAGGTTCTGGGGCCAACGTCCTGACTTTC.